The 3 T cell receptor beta chains below all came from one sample that was sequenced in a study of graft-versus-host responses after intestinal transplantation. Their recognized antigens are unknown. Produced via immunoSEQ multiplex PCR; TCRdb's table is partial and in-frame only. The sample consists of about 88,000 clones, roughly 93% of them appearing once. Here the sequenced sample was unstimulated CD4+ T cells sorted from spleen or lymph node cells, taken before transplant. The receptors were sampled from a human donor who was the organ donor for an intestinal transplant.

The rearrangement uses TRBV2 and TRBJ1-4; 9 bases match TRBD1. The ends lost 7 bases at V and 7 bases at J; junction bases unmatched: 7. Germline V gives CDR1 SNHLY, CDR2 FYNNEI. The CDR3 has 14 amino acids. The CDR3 bases are TGTGCCAGCATGGGGGGGACAGGGTCTGAAAAACTGTTTTTT. Translation gives CASMGGTGSEKLFF. The whole variable domain, remainder taken from reference TRBV2 and TRBJ1-4, is EPEVTQTPSHQVTQMGQEVILRCVPISNHLYFYWYRQILGQKVEFLVSFYNNEISEKSEIFDDQFSVERPDGSNFTLKIRSTKLEDSAMYFCASMGGTGSEKLFFGSGTQLSVL.

This chain connects TRBV25-1 to TRBJ2-6; D is unclear. The germline gives CDR1 MGHDK, CDR2 SYGVNS. CDR3 length equals 14 residues. V was trimmed by 8 bases and J by 2 bases, leaving 10 bases between them. CDR3 sequence reads: CASRNEAGANVLTF. The CDR3 bases are TGTGCCAGCCGAAATGAGGCTGGGGCCAACGTCCTGACTTTC.

A few counts support this clone. J is TRBJ1-6 and V is TRBV10-3, with D perhaps TRBD1 (5 bases). Deletions cut 7 bases from V and 8 bases from J, with 12 bases between. Germline CDR1 reads ENHRY; CDR2 reads SYGVKD. The CDR3 loop spans 13 amino acids. The CDR3 is CAITGTADSPLHF. The CDR3, as DNA: TGTGCCATCACAGGGACTGCCGATTCACCCCTCCACTTT.